The present T cell receptor (beta chain) was sequenced within a study of metastatic and nonmetastatic thyroid tumors. Turning to the study itself: For malignant and benign thyroid patients, tumor or nodule tissue and blood were the sources whose repertoires were compared.

Patients had received no treatment of any kind before thyroid surgery. This clone showed up many times. V trimming: 6 bases; J trimming: 6 bases; junction bases outside the gene matches: 8. Per the germline V gene, CDR1 is MNHEY and CDR2 is SMNVEV (reference sequence). The CDR3 has 15 amino acids. TCRdb re-analyzed the PCR reads through MiXCR. The table has roughly 50,000 clones, roughly a fifth seen once; the top ten hold about 4%. The source material was blood. The chain links TRBV27 to TRBJ1-2; TRBD1 matches 12 bases. This TCR was sampled from a male donor with papillary thyroid cancer or a benign thyroid nodule (not recorded which). Some clones in this sample may be carry-over from other donors' samples. CDR3 bases: TGTGCCAGCAGAAACCTGGGACAGGGGGCAGATGGCTACACCTTC. Translation: CASRNLGQGADGYTF.